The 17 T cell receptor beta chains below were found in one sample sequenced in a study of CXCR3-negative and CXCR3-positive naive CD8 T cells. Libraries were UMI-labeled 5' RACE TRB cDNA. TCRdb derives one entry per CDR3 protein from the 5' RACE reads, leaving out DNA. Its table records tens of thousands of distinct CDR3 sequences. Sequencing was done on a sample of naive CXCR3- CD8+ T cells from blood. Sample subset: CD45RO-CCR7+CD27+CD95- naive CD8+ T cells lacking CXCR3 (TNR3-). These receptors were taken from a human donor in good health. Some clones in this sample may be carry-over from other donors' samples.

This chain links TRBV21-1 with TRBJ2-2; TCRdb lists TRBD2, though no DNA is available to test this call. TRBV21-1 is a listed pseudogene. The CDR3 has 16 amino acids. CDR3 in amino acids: CASGRGGLENTGELFF.

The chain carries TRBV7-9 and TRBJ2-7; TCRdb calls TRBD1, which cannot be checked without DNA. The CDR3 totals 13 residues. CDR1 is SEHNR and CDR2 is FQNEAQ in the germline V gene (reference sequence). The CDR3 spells CASSPRDAYEQYF.

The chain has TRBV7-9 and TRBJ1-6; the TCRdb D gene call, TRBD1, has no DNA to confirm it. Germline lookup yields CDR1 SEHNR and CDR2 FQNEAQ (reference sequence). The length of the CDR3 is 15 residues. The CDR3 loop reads CASSRGLSYNSPLHF.

CDR3: CASSSDGENTEAFF. V usage is TRBV6-4 and J usage is TRBJ1-1. From germline, CDR1 is MRHNA and CDR2 SNTAGT. CDR3 size: 14 residues.

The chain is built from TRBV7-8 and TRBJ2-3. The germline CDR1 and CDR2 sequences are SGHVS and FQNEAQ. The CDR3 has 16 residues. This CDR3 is CASTEFQGAGTDTQYF. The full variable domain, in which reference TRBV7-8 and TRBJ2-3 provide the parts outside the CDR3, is GAGVSQSPRYKVAKRGQDVALRCDPISGHVSLFWYQQALGQGPEFLTYFQNEAQLDKSGLPSDRFFAERPEGSVSTLKIQRTQQEDSAVYLCASTEFQGAGTDTQYFGPGTRLTVL.

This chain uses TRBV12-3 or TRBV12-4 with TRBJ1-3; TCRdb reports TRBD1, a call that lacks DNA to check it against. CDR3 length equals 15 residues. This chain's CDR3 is CASSFGTGSGNTIYF.

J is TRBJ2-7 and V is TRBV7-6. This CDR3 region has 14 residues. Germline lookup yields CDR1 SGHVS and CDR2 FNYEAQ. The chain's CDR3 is CASSLEAGSDEQYF.

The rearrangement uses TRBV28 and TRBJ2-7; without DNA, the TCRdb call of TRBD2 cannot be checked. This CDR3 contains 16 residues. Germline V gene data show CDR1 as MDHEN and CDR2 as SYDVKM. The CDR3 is CASSPPRLAGEGEQYF.

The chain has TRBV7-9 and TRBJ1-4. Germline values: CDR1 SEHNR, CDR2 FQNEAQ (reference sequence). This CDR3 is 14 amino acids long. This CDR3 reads CASSLVGTNEKLFF.

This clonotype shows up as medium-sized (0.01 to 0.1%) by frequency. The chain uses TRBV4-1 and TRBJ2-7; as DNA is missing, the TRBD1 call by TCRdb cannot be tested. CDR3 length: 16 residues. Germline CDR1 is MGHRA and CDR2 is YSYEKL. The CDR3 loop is CASSQAPSGASYEQYF.

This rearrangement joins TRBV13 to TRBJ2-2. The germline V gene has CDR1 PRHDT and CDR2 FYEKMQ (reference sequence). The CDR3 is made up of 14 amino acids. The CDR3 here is CASSLSGHAGELFF.

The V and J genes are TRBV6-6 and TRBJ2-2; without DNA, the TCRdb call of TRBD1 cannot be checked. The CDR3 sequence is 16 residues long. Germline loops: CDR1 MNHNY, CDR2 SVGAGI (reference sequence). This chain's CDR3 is CATRGLGGTRSGELFF.

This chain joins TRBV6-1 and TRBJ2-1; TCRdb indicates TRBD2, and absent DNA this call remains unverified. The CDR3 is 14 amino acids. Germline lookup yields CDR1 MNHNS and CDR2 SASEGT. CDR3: CASISGGDHNEQFF.

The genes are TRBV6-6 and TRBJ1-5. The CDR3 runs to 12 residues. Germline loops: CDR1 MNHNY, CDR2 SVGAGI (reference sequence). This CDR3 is CASSYSDQPQHF.

The CDR3 spells CSVEVADPTDTQYF. This sequence joins TRBV29-1 and TRBJ2-3; no DNA is available, so the TRBD2 call from TCRdb remains unchecked. This CDR3 is 14 amino acids long. Germline loops: CDR1 SQVTM, CDR2 ANQGSEA.

The CDR3 sequence is CASRKTGKNTEAFF. The chain employs TRBV12-3 or TRBV12-4 and TRBJ1-1; the D gene TCRdb calls, TRBD1, cannot be checked with no DNA. This CDR3 is 14 amino acids long.

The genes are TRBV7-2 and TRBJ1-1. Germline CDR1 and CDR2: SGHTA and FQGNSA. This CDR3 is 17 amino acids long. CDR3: CASSLTQSPLMNTEAFF.